This T cell receptor (beta chain) was identified in a study of monozygotic twins with cystic fibrosis. Study background: Around 3 micrograms of fragmented DNA underwent approximately 15 PCR cycles for library preparation.

Study-level results: In this small cohort, shared CDR3 numbers showed no association with age, concordance or disease severity. Monozygotic CF twins shared more identical nucleotide clonotypes than unrelated patients. J usage was most co-twin-similar in 8 of 16 pairs, V in 13.

On this clone itself: Its specificity is unknown.

The table came from immunoSEQ multiplex PCR; TCRdb's copy has only in-frame clones and leaves some out. The table includes 30,000 or so clones, roughly three fifths detected once. The germline CDR1 and CDR2 sequences are SEHNR and FQNEAQ (reference sequence). V gave up 2 bases and J gave up 11 bases; unmatched junction bases: 10. This CDR3 is built from 14 residues. This sequence joins TRBV7-9 and TRBJ1-2; 8 bases align to TRBD1. The source of this sequence is a girl aged 10-17 years with cystic fibrosis. The sequenced sample consisted of blood. CDR3 amino acids: CASSLLQRTGQYTF. The CDR3 bases are TGTGCCAGCAGCTTACTACAACGGACAGGGCAGTACACCTTC. The full variable domain, with the rest looked up from reference TRBV7-9 and TRBJ1-2, is DTGVSQNPRHKITKRGQNVTFRCDPISEHNRLYWYRQTLGQGPEFLTYFQNEAQLEKSRLLSDRFSAERPKGSFSTLEIQRTEQGDSAMYLCASSLLQRTGQYTFGSGTRLTVV.